Listed below are T cell receptor beta chains from one sample, sequenced in a study of stem cell transplantation in POMP-related autoinflammatory disease. Measured with immunoSEQ multiplex PCR; TCRdb has only the in-frame clones, and not every one. The sample has 9,100 or so clones; around 75% are singletons. Sequences were derived from CD4+ T cells from PBMCs, sampled after stem cell transplantation. Every receptor here comes from a human patient with POMP-related autoinflammation and immune dysregulation (PRAID). The T cells may partly be graft donor cells. Each CDR3 is given with its conserved first and last residue. Fields, in order: CDR3 protein, CDR3 DNA, clone size, D gene, J gene, V gene. A D gene is named only where the DNA matches it firmly. Expanded clones are given a class, and other clones once, few, many or no size at all.

cdr3_aa: CASSQDRLAKGQFF
cdr3_nt: TGTGCCAGCAGCCAAGATCGGTTAGCCAAGGGGCAGTTCTTC
clone_size: -
d_call: -
j_call: TRBJ2-1
v_call: TRBV4-2

cdr3_aa: CASSQDSSGANVLTF
cdr3_nt: TGTGCCAGCAGCCAAGATAGCTCTGGGGCCAACGTCCTGACTTTC
clone_size: -
d_call: -
j_call: TRBJ2-6
v_call: TRBV3-1/TRBV3-2

cdr3_aa: CASSQDPGGVTLAKNIQYF
cdr3_nt: TGTGCCAGCAGCCAAGATCCGGGTGGGGTAACCTTAGCCAAAAACATTCAGTACTTC
clone_size: -
d_call: -
j_call: TRBJ2-4
v_call: TRBV3-1/TRBV3-2

cdr3_aa: CASANRGGVQETQYF
cdr3_nt: TGTGCCAGCGCCAATAGAGGGGGCGTCCAAGAGACCCAGTACTTC
clone_size: -
d_call: TRBD1
j_call: TRBJ2-5
v_call: TRBV7-9

cdr3_aa: CASSDRGLYNEQFF
cdr3_nt: TGTGCCAGCAGTGACAGGGGACTCTACAATGAGCAGTTCTTC
clone_size: -
d_call: -
j_call: TRBJ2-1
v_call: TRBV6-1

cdr3_aa: CSTRVLVGTEAFF
cdr3_nt: TGCAGCACCCGGGTTCTGGTGGGGACTGAAGCTTTCTTT
clone_size: -
d_call: -
j_call: TRBJ1-1
v_call: TRBV29-1

cdr3_aa: CASSQFTGSSGNTIYF
cdr3_nt: TGTGCCAGCAGCCAGTTTACAGGGTCCTCTGGAAACACCATATATTTT
clone_size: -
d_call: -
j_call: TRBJ1-3
v_call: TRBV3-1/TRBV3-2

cdr3_aa: CASIRSRGTNEAFF
cdr3_nt: TGTGCCAGTATTCGGAGCCGGGGAACAAATGAAGCTTTCTTT
clone_size: -
d_call: -
j_call: TRBJ1-1
v_call: TRBV19

cdr3_aa: CASSSTGRSLNSYEQYF
cdr3_nt: TGTGCCAGCAGTTCGACAGGGCGGTCTCTAAACTCCTACGAGCAGTACTTC
clone_size: -
d_call: TRBD1
j_call: TRBJ2-7
v_call: TRBV27

cdr3_aa: CASSHPPDSQSSYEQYF
cdr3_nt: TGTGCCAGCAGCCACCCCCCGGACAGCCAGAGCTCCTACGAGCAGTACTTC
clone_size: few
d_call: -
j_call: TRBJ2-7
v_call: TRBV3-1/TRBV3-2

cdr3_aa: CASSYLSHGEKLFF
cdr3_nt: TGTGCCAGCAGTTACTTGTCCCATGGTGAAAAACTGTTTTTT
clone_size: -
d_call: -
j_call: TRBJ1-4
v_call: TRBV6-2/TRBV6-3

cdr3_aa: CASSFIGDTDTQYF
cdr3_nt: TGTGCCAGCAGCTTTATAGGAGACACAGATACGCAGTATTTT
clone_size: -
d_call: -
j_call: TRBJ2-3
v_call: TRBV7-3

cdr3_aa: CASRLGSLRYLGEGRDYEQYF
cdr3_nt: TGTGCAAGTCGCTTAGGTTCTCTAAGGTACTTAGGGGAGGGCCGCGACTACGAGCAGTACTTC
clone_size: -
d_call: -
j_call: TRBJ2-7
v_call: TRBV12-2

cdr3_aa: CASSPPGGNTEAFF
cdr3_nt: TGTGCCAGCTCACCACCAGGGGGGAACACTGAAGCTTTCTTT
clone_size: -
d_call: -
j_call: TRBJ1-1
v_call: TRBV18

cdr3_aa: CATSDEKSYNEQFF
cdr3_nt: TGTGCCACCAGTGATGAAAAGAGTTACAATGAGCAGTTCTTC
clone_size: -
d_call: -
j_call: TRBJ2-1
v_call: TRBV24-1

cdr3_aa: CASSLSGRNTGELFF
cdr3_nt: TGTGCCAGCAGCTTAAGCGGAAGGAACACCGGGGAGCTGTTTTTT
clone_size: few
d_call: -
j_call: TRBJ2-2
v_call: TRBV7-9

cdr3_aa: CASSPGVAGRTDTQYF
cdr3_nt: TGTGCCAGCAGCCCCGGGGTAGCGGGACGCACAGATACGCAGTATTTT
clone_size: -
d_call: TRBD2
j_call: TRBJ2-3
v_call: TRBV11-3

cdr3_aa: CASIYYNEQFF
cdr3_nt: TGTGCCAGCATTTACTACAATGAGCAGTTCTTC
clone_size: -
d_call: -
j_call: TRBJ2-1
v_call: TRBV5-6

cdr3_aa: CSASEPGPFGEQYF
cdr3_nt: TGCAGTGCTAGTGAACCGGGCCCTTTTGGGGAGCAGTACTTC
clone_size: -
d_call: -
j_call: TRBJ2-7
v_call: TRBV20-1

cdr3_aa: CASSPPTKYEQYF
cdr3_nt: TGTGCCAGCTCCCCGCCCACTAAGTACGAGCAGTACTTC
clone_size: -
d_call: -
j_call: TRBJ2-7
v_call: TRBV18

cdr3_aa: CAIRDRGLQGTEAFF
cdr3_nt: TGTGCCATCAGGGACAGGGGGCTACAGGGCACTGAAGCTTTCTTT
clone_size: -
d_call: TRBD1
j_call: TRBJ1-1
v_call: TRBV10-3

cdr3_aa: CASSYRQNSNQPQHF
cdr3_nt: TGTGCCAGCAGTTACCGACAAAATAGCAATCAGCCCCAGCATTTT
clone_size: -
d_call: -
j_call: TRBJ1-5
v_call: TRBV6-6

cdr3_aa: CASSPRVTDTQYF
cdr3_nt: TGTGCCAGCTCCCCGAGAGTCACAGATACGCAGTATTTT
clone_size: few
d_call: -
j_call: TRBJ2-3
v_call: TRBV18

cdr3_aa: CAISWRGSYEQYF
cdr3_nt: TGTGCCATCAGCTGGAGGGGCTCCTACGAGCAGTACTTC
clone_size: few
d_call: -
j_call: TRBJ2-7
v_call: TRBV10-3

cdr3_aa: CASSPGTIETQYF
cdr3_nt: TGTGCCAGCAGCCCCGGGACTATAGAGACCCAGTACTTC
clone_size: -
d_call: TRBD2
j_call: TRBJ2-5
v_call: TRBV9

cdr3_aa: CASRYLYNEQFF
cdr3_nt: TGTGCCAGCAGGTACTTATACAATGAGCAGTTCTTC
clone_size: once
d_call: -
j_call: TRBJ2-1
v_call: TRBV28

cdr3_aa: CASSSRVGRPEAFF
cdr3_nt: TGCGCCAGCAGCTCCCGGGTGGGACGGCCTGAAGCTTTCTTT
clone_size: -
d_call: -
j_call: TRBJ1-1
v_call: TRBV5-1

cdr3_aa: CASSSPGGTGSGELFF
cdr3_nt: TGTGCCAGCAGTTCCCCAGGGGGGACGGGCAGCGGGGAGCTGTTTTTT
clone_size: -
d_call: -
j_call: TRBJ2-2
v_call: TRBV6-5

cdr3_aa: CASSLSGGSRTEAFF
cdr3_nt: TGTGCCAGCAGCTTAAGCGGCGGGTCGAGGACTGAAGCTTTCTTT
clone_size: once
d_call: -
j_call: TRBJ1-1
v_call: TRBV11-2